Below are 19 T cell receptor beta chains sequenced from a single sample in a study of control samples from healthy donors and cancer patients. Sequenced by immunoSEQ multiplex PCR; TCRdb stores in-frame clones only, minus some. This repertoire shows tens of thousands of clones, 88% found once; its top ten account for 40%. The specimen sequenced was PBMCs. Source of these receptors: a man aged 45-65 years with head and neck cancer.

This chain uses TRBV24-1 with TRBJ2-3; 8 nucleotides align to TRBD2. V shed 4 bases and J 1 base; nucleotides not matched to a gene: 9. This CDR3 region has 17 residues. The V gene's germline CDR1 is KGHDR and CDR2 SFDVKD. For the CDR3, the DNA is TGTGCCACCAGTGAGGCGGGAGGCAGGGGTGGCACAGATACGCAGTATTTT. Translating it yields CATSEAGGRGGTDTQYF.

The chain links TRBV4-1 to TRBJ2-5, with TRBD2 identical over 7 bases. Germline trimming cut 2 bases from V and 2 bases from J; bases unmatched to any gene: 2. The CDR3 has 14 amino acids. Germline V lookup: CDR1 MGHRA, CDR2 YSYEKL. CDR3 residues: CASSQRRGQETQYF. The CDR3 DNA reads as TGCGCCAGCAGCCAAAGGCGGGGGCAAGAGACCCAGTACTTC.

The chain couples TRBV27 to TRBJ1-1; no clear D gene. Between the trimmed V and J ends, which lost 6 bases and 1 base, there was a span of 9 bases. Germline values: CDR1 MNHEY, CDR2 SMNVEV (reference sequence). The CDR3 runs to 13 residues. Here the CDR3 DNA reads TGTGCCAGCAGCGCCAGGCAGAACACTGAAGCTTTCTTT. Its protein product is CASSARQNTEAFF.

CDR3 bases: TGTGCCAGCAGTGACAGCGGTTCGGTAGAGACCCAGTACTTC. Translation gives CASSDSGSVETQYF. This chain links TRBV27 with TRBJ2-5; D is possibly TRBD1 or TRBD2 (5 bases each). Per germline, CDR1 MNHEY and CDR2 SMNVEV (reference sequence). The length of the CDR3 is 14 residues. The V gene lost 5 bases and the J gene lost 4 bases, with 14 bases spanning the gap.

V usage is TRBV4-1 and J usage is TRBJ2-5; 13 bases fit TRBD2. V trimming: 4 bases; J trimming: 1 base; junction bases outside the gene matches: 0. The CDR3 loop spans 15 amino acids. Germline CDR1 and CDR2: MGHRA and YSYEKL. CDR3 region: CASSRLAGGQETQYF. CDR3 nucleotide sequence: TGCGCCAGCAGCCGACTAGCGGGAGGCCAAGAGACCCAGTACTTC.

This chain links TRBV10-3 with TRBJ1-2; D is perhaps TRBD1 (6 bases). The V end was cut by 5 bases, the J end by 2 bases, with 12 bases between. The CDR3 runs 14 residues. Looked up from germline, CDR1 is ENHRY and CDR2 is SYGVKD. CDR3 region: CAISTAGENYGYTF. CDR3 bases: TGTGCCATCAGTACCGCAGGGGAGAACTATGGCTACACCTTC.

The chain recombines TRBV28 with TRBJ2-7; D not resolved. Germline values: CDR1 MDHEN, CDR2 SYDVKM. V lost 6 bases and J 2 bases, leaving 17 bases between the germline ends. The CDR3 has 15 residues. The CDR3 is CASSFSGSSTYEQYF. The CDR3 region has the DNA TGTGCCAGCAGCTTTTCGGGCTCCTCCACCTACGAGCAGTACTTC.

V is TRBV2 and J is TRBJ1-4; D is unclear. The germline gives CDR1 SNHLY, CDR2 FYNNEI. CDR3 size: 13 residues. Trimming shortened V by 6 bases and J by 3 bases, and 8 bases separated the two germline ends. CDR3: CASRRVSNEKLFF. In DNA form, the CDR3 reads TGTGCCAGCAGACGGGTTTCTAATGAAAAACTGTTTTTT.

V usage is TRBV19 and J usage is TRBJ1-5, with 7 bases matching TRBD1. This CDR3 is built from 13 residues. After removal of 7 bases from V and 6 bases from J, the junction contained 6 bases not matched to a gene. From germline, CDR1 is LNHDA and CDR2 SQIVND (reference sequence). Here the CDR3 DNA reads TGTGCCAGTATTACAGGGGTGGTTCAGCCCCAGCATTTT. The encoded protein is CASITGVVQPQHF.

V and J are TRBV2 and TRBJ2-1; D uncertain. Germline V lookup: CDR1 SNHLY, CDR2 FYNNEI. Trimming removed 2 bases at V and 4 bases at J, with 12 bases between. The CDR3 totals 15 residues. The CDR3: CASSESFLGYNEQFF. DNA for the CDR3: TGTGCCAGCAGTGAATCGTTTTTGGGTTACAATGAGCAGTTCTTC. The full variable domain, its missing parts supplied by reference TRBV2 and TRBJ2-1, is EPEVTQTPSHQVTQMGQEVILRCVPISNHLYFYWYRQILGQKVEFLVSFYNNEISEKSEIFDDQFSVERPDGSNFTLKIRSTKLEDSAMYFCASSESFLGYNEQFFGPGTRLTVL.

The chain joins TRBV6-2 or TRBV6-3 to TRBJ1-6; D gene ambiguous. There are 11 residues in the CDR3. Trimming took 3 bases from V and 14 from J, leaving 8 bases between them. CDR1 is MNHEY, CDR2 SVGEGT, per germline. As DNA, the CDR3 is TGTGCCAGCAGTTATCGGGCCTCCCTCCACTTT. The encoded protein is CASSYRASLHF.

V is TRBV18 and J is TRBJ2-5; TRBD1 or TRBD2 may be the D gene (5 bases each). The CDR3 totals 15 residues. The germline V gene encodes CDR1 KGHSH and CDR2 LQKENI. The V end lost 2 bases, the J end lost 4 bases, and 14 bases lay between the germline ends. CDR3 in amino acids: CASSPVTAAVETQYF. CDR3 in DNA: TGTGCCAGCTCACCAGTGACAGCGGCGGTAGAGACCCAGTACTTC.

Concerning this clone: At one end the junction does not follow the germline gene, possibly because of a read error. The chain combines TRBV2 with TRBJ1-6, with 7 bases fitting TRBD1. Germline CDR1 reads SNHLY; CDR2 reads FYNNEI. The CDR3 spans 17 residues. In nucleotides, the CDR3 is TGTGCCAGCGCAATGGAGAGGACAGGAGCTTATAGTTCACCCCTCTACTTT. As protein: CASAMERTGAYSSPLYF. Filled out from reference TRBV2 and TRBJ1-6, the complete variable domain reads EPEVTQTPSHQVTQMGQEVILRCVPISNHLYFYWYRQILGQKVEFLVSFYNNEISEKSEIFDDQFSVERPDGSNFTLKIRSTKLEDSAMYFCASAMERTGAYSSPLYFGNGTRLTVT.

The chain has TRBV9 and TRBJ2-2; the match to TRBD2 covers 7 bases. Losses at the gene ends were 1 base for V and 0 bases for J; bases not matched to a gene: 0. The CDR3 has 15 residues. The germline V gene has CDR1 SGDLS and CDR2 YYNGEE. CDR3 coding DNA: TGTGCCAGCAGCGTAAGCGGGGCGAACACCGGGGAGCTGTTTTTT. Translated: CASSVSGANTGELFF.

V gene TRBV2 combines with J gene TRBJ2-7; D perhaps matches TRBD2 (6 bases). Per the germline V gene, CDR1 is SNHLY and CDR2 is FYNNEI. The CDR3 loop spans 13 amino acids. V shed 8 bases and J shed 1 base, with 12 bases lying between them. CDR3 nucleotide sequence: TGTGCCAGCGCCGGGACTGGGTCCTACGAGCAGTACTTC. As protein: CASAGTGSYEQYF.

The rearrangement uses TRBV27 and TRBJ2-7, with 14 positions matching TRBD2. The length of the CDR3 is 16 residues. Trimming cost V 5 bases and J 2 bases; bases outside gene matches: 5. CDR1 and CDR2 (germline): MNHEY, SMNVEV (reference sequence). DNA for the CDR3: TGTGCCAGCAGTCGAGGGACTAGCGGGAGAACCTACGAGCAGTACTTC. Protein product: CASSRGTSGRTYEQYF.

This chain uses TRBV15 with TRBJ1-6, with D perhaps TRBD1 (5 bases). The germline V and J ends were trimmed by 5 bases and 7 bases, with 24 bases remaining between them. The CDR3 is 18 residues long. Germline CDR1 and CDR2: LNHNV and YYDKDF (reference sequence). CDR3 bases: TGTGCCACCAGCGTCCGGGACCGCCTGTTAATGGAGAATTCACCCCTCCACTTT. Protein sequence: CATSVRDRLLMENSPLHF.

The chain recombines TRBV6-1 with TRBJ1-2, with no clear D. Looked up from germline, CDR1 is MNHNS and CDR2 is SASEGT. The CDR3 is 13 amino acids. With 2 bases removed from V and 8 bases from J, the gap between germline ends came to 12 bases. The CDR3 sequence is CASSEIGVGGYTF. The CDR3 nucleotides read TGTGCCAGCAGTGAAATTGGGGTTGGAGGCTACACCTTC.

This CDR3 reads CASSSRQTNTGELFF. In DNA, the CDR3 is TGTGCCAGCAGCTCCCGACAGACGAACACCGGGGAGCTGTTTTTT. The J gene is TRBJ2-2, the V gene TRBV11-1, with D possibly matching TRBD1 (5 bases). V shed 4 bases and J shed 0 bases, with 9 bases lying between them. The CDR3 totals 15 residues. Germline CDR1 reads SGHAT; CDR2 reads FQDESV (reference sequence).